Included here is one T cell receptor beta chain sequence, with context. V was trimmed by 3 bases and J by 8 bases, leaving 16 bases between them. CDR1 and CDR2 from the germline V gene are MGHDK and SYGVNS. The CDR3 runs to 15 residues. The multiple sclerosis control group was made up of treatment-naive patients with stable or active relapsing-remitting disease. TEMRA cells were FACS-enriched, while CD8+ and CD4+ T cells were negatively isolated. With random hexamers, roughly 0.45 to 1 ug RNA was reverse transcribed. The authors amplified TCR beta CDR3 across 54 Vbeta and 13 Jbeta using immunoSEQ multiplex PCR. One entry per CDR3 protein, called by TCRdb with MiXCR from the immunoSEQ multiplex PCR reads. The sample consists of 250,000 or so distinct CDR3 sequences, approximately 92% of them appearing once. This record belongs to a study of CD8 T cells in Susac syndrome.

The receptor comes from a human donor with multiple sclerosis. The sequenced sample was CD4+ T cells from PBMCs. V gene TRBV25-1 combines with J gene TRBJ1-4, with D unresolved. CDR3 bases: TGTGCCAGCAGTGAGACGGGAGGCCTGAAGGAAAAACTGTTTTTT. Amino acids: CASSETGGLKEKLFF.